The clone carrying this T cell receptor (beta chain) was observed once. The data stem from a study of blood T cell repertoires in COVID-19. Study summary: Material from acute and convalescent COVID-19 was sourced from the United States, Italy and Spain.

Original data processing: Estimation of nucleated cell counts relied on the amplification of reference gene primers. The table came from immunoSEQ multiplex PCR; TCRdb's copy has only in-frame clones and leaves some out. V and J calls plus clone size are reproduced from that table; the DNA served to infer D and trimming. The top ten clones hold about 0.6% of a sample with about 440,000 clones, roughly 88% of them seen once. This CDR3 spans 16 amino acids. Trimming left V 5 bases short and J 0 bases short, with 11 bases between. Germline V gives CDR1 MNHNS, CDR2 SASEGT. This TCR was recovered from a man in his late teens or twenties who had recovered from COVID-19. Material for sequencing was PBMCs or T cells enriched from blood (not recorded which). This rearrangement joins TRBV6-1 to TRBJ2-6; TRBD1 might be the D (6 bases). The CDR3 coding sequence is TGTGCCAGCAGTAAAGACAGGCCCTCTGGGGCCAACGTCCTGACTTTC. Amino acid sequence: CASSKDRPSGANVLTF.